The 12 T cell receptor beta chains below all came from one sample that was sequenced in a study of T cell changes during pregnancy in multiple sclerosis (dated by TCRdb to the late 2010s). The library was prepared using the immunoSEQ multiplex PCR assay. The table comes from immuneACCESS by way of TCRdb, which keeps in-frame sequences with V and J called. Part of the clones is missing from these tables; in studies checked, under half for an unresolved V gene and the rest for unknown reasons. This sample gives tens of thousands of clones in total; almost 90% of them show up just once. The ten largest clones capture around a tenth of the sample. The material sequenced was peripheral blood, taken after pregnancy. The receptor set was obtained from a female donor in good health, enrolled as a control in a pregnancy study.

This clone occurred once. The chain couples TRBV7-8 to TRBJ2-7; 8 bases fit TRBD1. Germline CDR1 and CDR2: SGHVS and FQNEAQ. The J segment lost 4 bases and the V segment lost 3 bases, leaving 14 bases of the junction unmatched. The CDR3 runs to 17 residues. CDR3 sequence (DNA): TGTGCCAGCAGCTTGTTAGCAGGGGGCGCACCCGGATACGAGCAGTACTTC. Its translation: CASSLLAGGAPGYEQYF.

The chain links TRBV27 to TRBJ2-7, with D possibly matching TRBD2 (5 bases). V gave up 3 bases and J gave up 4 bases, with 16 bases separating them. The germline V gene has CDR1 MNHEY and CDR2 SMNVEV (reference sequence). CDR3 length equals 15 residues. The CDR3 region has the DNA TGTGCCAGCAGTTTCCGGGGTGAGTTCGTGTACGAGCAGTACTTC. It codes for CASSFRGEFVYEQYF.

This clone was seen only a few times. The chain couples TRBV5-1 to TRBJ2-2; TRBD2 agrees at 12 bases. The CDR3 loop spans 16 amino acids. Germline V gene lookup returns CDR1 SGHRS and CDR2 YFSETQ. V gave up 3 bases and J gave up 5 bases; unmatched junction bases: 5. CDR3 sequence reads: CASSSSGLAGTGELFF. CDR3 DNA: TGCGCCAGCAGCTCGTCCGGACTAGCGGGAACCGGGGAGCTGTTTTTT.

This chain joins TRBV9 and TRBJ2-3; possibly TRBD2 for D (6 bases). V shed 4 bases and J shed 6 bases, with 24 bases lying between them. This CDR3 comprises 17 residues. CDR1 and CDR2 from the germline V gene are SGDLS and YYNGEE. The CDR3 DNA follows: TGTGCCAGCAGCATAACGGGACTCCCCTCGGTTTTGGATACGCAGTATTTT. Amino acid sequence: CASSITGLPSVLDTQYF.

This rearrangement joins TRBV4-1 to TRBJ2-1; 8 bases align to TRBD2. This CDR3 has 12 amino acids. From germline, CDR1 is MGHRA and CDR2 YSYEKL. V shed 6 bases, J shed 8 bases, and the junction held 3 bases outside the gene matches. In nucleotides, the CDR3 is TGCGCCAGCAGGGATAGCGGGGATGAGCAGTTCTTC. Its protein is CASRDSGDEQFF.

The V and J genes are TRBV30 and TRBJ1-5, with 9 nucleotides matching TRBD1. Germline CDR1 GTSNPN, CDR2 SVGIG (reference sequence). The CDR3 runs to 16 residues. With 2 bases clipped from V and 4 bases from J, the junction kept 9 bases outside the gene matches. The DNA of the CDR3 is TGTGCCTGGAGTTCACAGGACAGGGGAAGGAATCAGCCCCAGCATTTT. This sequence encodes CAWSSQDRGRNQPQHF.

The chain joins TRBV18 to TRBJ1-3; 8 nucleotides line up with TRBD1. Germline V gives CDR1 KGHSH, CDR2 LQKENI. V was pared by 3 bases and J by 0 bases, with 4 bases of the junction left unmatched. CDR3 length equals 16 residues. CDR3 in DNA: TGTGCCAGCTCACCTGGAACAGGGGGCTCTGGAAACACCATATATTTT. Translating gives CASSPGTGGSGNTIYF.

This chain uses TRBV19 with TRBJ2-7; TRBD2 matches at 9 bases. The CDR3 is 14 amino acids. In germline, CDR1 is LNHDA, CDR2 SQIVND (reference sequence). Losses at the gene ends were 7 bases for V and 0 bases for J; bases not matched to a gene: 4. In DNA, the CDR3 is TGTGCCAGTAAAGCGACTAGCGGCTCCTACGAGCAGTACTTC. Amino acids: CASKATSGSYEQYF.

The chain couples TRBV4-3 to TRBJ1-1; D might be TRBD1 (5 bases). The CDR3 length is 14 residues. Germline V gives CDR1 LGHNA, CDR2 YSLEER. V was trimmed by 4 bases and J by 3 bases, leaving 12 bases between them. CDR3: CASSRGRGDTEAFF. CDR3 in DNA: TGCGCCAGCAGCCGCGGACGGGGGGACACTGAAGCTTTCTTT.

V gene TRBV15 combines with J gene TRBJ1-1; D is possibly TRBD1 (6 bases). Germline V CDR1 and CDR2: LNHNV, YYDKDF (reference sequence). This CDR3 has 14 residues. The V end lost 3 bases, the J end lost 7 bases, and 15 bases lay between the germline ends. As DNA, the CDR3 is TGTGCCACCAGCAGGGGGGGGCGCGACGGTGAAGCTTTCTTT. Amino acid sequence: CATSRGGRDGEAFF.

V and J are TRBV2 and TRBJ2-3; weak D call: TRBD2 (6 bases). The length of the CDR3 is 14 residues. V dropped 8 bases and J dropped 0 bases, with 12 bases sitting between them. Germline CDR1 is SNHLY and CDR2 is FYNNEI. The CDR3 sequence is CASLWGESTDTQYF. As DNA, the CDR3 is TGTGCCAGCTTGTGGGGGGAAAGCACAGATACGCAGTATTTT.

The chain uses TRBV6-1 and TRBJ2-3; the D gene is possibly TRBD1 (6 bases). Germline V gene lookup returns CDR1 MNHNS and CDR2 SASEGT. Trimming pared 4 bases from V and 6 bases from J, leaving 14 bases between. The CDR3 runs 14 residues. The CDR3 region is CASSALGARDTQYF. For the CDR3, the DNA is TGTGCCAGCAGTGCGTTGGGGGCGAGGGATACGCAGTATTTT.